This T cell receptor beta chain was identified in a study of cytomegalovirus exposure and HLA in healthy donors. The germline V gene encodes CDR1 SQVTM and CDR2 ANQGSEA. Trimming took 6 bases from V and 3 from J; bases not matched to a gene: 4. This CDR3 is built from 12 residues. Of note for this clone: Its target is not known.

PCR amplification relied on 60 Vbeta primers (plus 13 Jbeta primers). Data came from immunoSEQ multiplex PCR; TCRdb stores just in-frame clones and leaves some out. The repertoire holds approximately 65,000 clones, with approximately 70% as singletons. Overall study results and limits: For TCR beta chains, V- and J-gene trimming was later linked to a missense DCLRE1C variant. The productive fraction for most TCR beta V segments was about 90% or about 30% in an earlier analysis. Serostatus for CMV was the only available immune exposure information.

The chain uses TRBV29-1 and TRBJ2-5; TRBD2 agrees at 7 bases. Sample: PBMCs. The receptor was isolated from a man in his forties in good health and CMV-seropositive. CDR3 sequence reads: CSVAGNEETQYF. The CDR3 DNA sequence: TGCAGCGTAGCGGGAAACGAAGAGACCCAGTACTTC.